This entry lists 31 T cell receptor beta chains sequenced from one sample in a study of shared clonotypes between healthy human individuals. The data were produced by immunoSEQ multiplex PCR, yet TCRdb's version contains in-frame clones alone and is incomplete. The sample holds about 2 million clones, approximately 94% seen once. The naive CD8 subset, CD45RO-negative cells positively selected for CCR7, excluded terminally differentiated effector memory CD45RA+ cells. Sequencing was carried out using naive CD8+ T cells sorted from blood. These receptors all come from a man aged 18 to 30 in good health.

This chain joins TRBV7-9 and TRBJ2-1; D is ambiguous. Deletions cut 6 bases from V and 5 bases from J, with 5 bases between. Germline V gene lookup returns CDR1 SEHNR and CDR2 FQNEAQ (reference sequence). CDR3 size: 11 residues. The CDR3 bases are TGTGCCAGCAGACTTAACAATGAGCAGTTCTTC. Translated, it gives CASRLNNEQFF.

The genes are TRBV20-1 and TRBJ1-1; 8 bases align to TRBD1. J was trimmed by 11 bases and V by 5 bases; bases with no gene match: 4. The CDR3 covers 10 residues. The germline V gene encodes CDR1 DFQATT and CDR2 SNEGSKA (reference sequence). DNA of the CDR3: TGCAGTGCTTCAGGGGGCCGCGCTTTCTTT. It translates to CSASGGRAFF.

The chain combines TRBV6-6 with TRBJ2-5; D gene unclear. The CDR3 contains 14 residues. Germline CDR1 and CDR2: MNHNY and SVGAGI (reference sequence). The germline V and J ends were trimmed by 7 bases and 5 bases, with 17 bases remaining between them. The CDR3 region has the DNA TGTGCCAGCACCCCCGAATGGGTCGGGGAGACCCAGTACTTC. The encoded protein is CASTPEWVGETQYF.

This clone was detected only once. The V and J genes are TRBV7-9 and TRBJ2-3; 7 nucleotides line up with TRBD1. V lost 5 bases, J lost 2 bases, and 7 bases stayed unmatched. The germline V gene has CDR1 SEHNR and CDR2 FQNEAQ (reference sequence). The CDR3 covers 15 residues. Written as DNA, the CDR3 is TGTGCCAGCAGCCCCCGACAGGGCCCCACAGATACGCAGTATTTT. Amino acid sequence: CASSPRQGPTDTQYF.

The rearrangement joins TRBV29-1 to TRBJ2-7; tentatively, D is TRBD2 (7 bases). Trimming stripped 5 bases from V and 4 bases from J, with 12 bases between. CDR3 size: 12 residues. Germline CDR1 SQVTM, CDR2 ANQGSEA. The CDR3 sequence is CSVRTAGYEQYF. DNA for the CDR3: TGCAGCGTTCGGACAGCGGGGTACGAGCAGTACTTC.

The chain has TRBV6-1 and TRBJ1-2; possibly TRBD1 for D (5 bases). Trimming pared 7 bases from V and 2 bases from J, leaving 14 bases between. Germline loops: CDR1 MNHNS, CDR2 SASEGT. This CDR3 is built from 14 residues. The CDR3 DNA reads TGTGCCAGCACCCAGGGCGGACTCAACTATGGCTACACCTTC. It is translated as CASTQGGLNYGYTF.

V and J are TRBV27 and TRBJ1-5; 9 bases map to TRBD1. The junction had 6 bases not matched to a gene; V was cut back by 0 bases and J by 3 bases. Germline CDR1 is MNHEY and CDR2 is SMNVEV (reference sequence). This CDR3 comprises 17 residues. The CDR3 nucleotides read TGTGCCAGCAGTTTATCGGGGACAGGGTTAGTCAATCAGCCCCAGCATTTT. Translation: CASSLSGTGLVNQPQHF.

A note on this clone: This same CDR3 is encoded by further DNA sequences in the sample. The chain carries TRBV7-9 and TRBJ2-1; TRBD2 agrees at 10 bases. The CDR3 length is 15 residues. Germline lookup yields CDR1 SEHNR and CDR2 FQNEAQ (reference sequence). V lost 5 bases, J lost 3 bases, and 4 bases stayed unmatched. The CDR3 protein is CASSSRTSGYNEQFF. For the CDR3, the DNA is TGTGCCAGCAGCAGTAGGACTAGCGGCTACAATGAGCAGTTCTTC.

This chain uses TRBV5-1 with TRBJ1-3; 7 bases map to TRBD1. The CDR3 is made up of 15 amino acids. With V trimmed by 4 bases and J by 0 bases, 4 bases remained unmatched. CDR1 and CDR2 from the germline V gene are SGHRS and YFSETQ. The CDR3 DNA sequence: TGCGCCAGCAGCGCATGGACAGGCTCTGGAAACACCATATATTTT. This sequence encodes CASSAWTGSGNTIYF.

In regard to this clone: At one of its ends the junction is not consistent with the germline gene, which may arise from a read error. This sample also contains other DNA sequences that code for the same CDR3. This sequence joins TRBV20-1 and TRBJ1-2; D is unresolved. CDR3 size: 10 residues. Germline V gene data show CDR1 as DFQATT and CDR2 as SNEGSKA (reference sequence). The chain's CDR3 is CSARDYGYTF. The CDR3 bases are TGCAGTGCCAGAGACTATGGCTACACCTTC.

The V call is TRBV10-2, the J call TRBJ1-6, with TRBD1 identical over 8 bases. Germline-derived CDR1 and CDR2 are WSHSY and SAAADI. V lost 5 bases, J lost 0 bases, and 6 bases stayed unmatched. The CDR3 length is 17 residues. The CDR3: CASSMDREHSYNSPLHF. CDR3 coding DNA: TGCGCCAGCAGTATGGACAGGGAACACTCCTATAATTCACCCCTCCACTTT.

The rearrangement uses TRBV23-1 and TRBJ2-7; D is perhaps TRBD2 (5 bases). TRBV23-1 is an ORF for which the function is uncertain. The ends were cut back, 0 bases at V and 2 bases at J, with 29 bases in the middle. This CDR3 region has 21 residues. CDR3 nucleotide sequence: TGCGCCAGCAGTCAATCGTCCTCCCCCCCTAGAGGGATGCCCTTTACCTACGAGCAGTACTTC. Amino acids: CASSQSSSPPRGMPFTYEQYF.

This sequence joins TRBV7-6 and TRBJ2-7; the D is unclear. The V gene's germline CDR1 is SGHVS and CDR2 FNYEAQ. The CDR3 contains 14 residues. The V end lost 5 bases, the J end lost 5 bases, and 16 bases lay between the germline ends. CDR3 nucleotide sequence: TGTGCCAGCAGCCCCCGAGACCGTACCCACGAGCAGTACTTC. Translated: CASSPRDRTHEQYF.

The chain joins TRBV10-3 to TRBJ1-2; D not certain. V was clipped by 4 bases and J by 3 bases, with 21 bases between them. The CDR3 consists of 17 residues. CDR1 is ENHRY and CDR2 is SYGVKD in the germline V gene. In DNA, the CDR3 is TGTGCCATCAGTGGGATGGGTACCGTTGAGTTGGACTATGGCTACACCTTC. It is translated as CAISGMGTVELDYGYTF.

The chain is built from TRBV10-3 and TRBJ1-2; TRBD1 aligns across 7 bases. CDR3 length equals 16 residues. V dropped 0 bases and J dropped 8; count of bases not matched to a gene: 12. Per the germline V gene, CDR1 is ENHRY and CDR2 is SYGVKD. CDR3 nucleotide sequence: TGTGCCATCAGTGAGTCGTGGGGACAGTCGGGCGTGGGCTACACCTTC. This translates into CAISESWGQSGVGYTF.

The V and J genes are TRBV13 and TRBJ2-7, with D perhaps TRBD1 (5 bases). CDR1 is PRHDT and CDR2 is FYEKMQ in the germline V gene (reference sequence). Trimming removed 1 base at V and 3 bases at J, with 10 bases between. The CDR3 is made up of 14 amino acids. As DNA, the CDR3 is TGTGCCAGCAGCTTAGACCAGGGCGGCTACGAGCAGTACTTC. This encodes CASSLDQGGYEQYF.

This sequence joins TRBV4-1 and TRBJ2-7; 8 positions match TRBD2. Germline lookup yields CDR1 MGHRA and CDR2 YSYEKL. After removal of 1 base from V and 3 bases from J, the junction contained 8 bases not matched to a gene. The CDR3 is made up of 16 amino acids. The chain's CDR3 is CASSQGNGGGHYEQYF. In nucleotides, the CDR3 is TGCGCCAGCAGCCAAGGAAACGGCGGGGGGCACTACGAGCAGTACTTC.

The V call is TRBV14, the J call TRBJ2-3; 7 positions match TRBD2. The V gene end was trimmed by 4 bases and the J gene end by 0 bases; junction bases not matched to a gene: 10. Germline values: CDR1 SGHDN, CDR2 FVKESK. The CDR3 runs to 17 residues. CDR3 residues: CASSPRDGRKSTDTQYF. The CDR3 DNA follows: TGTGCCAGCAGCCCAAGGGACGGGAGGAAGAGCACAGATACGCAGTATTTT.

This clone was recorded once. The rearrangement uses TRBV11-2 and TRBJ2-7; D not resolved. Germline values: CDR1 SGHAT, CDR2 FQNNGV. The CDR3 extends over 13 amino acids. Deletions cut 1 base from V and 7 bases from J, with 11 bases between. The CDR3 nucleotides read TGTGCCAGCAGCTTAGTCGGCACCGCTGAGCAGTACTTC. Translating it yields CASSLVGTAEQYF. Filled out from reference TRBV11-2 and TRBJ2-7, the complete variable domain reads EAGVAQSPRYKIIEKRQSVAFWCNPISGHATLYWYQQILGQGPKLLIQFQNNGVVDDSQLPKDRFSAERLKGVDSTLKIQPAKLEDSAVYLCASSLVGTAEQYFGPGTRLTVT.

The genes are TRBV5-8 and TRBJ1-5; D is unresolved. The CDR3 has 12 residues. In germline, CDR1 is SGHTS, CDR2 YDEGEE. Trimming cost V 1 base and J 7 bases, with 6 bases left between them. This CDR3 reads CASSLTRQPQHF. The CDR3 region has the DNA TGTGCCAGCAGCTTGACCCGGCAGCCCCAGCATTTT.

Note on this clone: In the same sample, other DNA sequences code for this CDR3. The genes are TRBV28 and TRBJ2-3, with D possibly TRBD2 on 6 matching bases. The CDR3 loop spans 13 amino acids. Trimming left V 2 bases short and J 4 bases short, with 7 bases between. The germline V gene encodes CDR1 MDHEN and CDR2 SYDVKM. Here the CDR3 reads CASSLGGSDTQYF. CDR3 nucleotide sequence: TGTGCCAGCAGTTTAGGAGGGTCAGATACGCAGTATTTT.

V usage is TRBV7-9 and J usage is TRBJ2-7, with a tentative D call TRBD1 (7 bases). V was pared by 5 bases and J by 0 bases, with 14 bases between. CDR3 size: 15 residues. Per germline, CDR1 SEHNR and CDR2 FQNEAQ (reference sequence). CDR3 amino acids: CASSGGTENSYEQYF. The DNA of the CDR3 is TGTGCCAGCAGCGGCGGGACAGAGAACTCCTACGAGCAGTACTTC.

This clone was counted a single time. The sample contains more than one DNA sequence encoding this CDR3. This sequence joins TRBV4-1 and TRBJ1-2; no clear D gene. Per the germline V gene, CDR1 is MGHRA and CDR2 is YSYEKL. The CDR3 length is 12 residues. V lost 4 bases to trimming and J lost 1 base, with 4 bases between them. Here the CDR3 DNA reads TGCGCCAGCAGCCCCGATAACTATGGCTACACCTTC. Translated: CASSPDNYGYTF.

This rearrangement joins TRBV30 to TRBJ2-7; TRBD1 matches 7 bases. J lost 2 bases, V lost 1 base, and 8 bases had no gene match. The CDR3 extends over 15 amino acids. CDR1 and CDR2 (germline): GTSNPN, SVGIG (reference sequence). CDR3 sequence: CAWSGKGAPAYEQYF. The CDR3 bases are TGTGCCTGGAGTGGGAAGGGGGCGCCGGCCTACGAGCAGTACTTC.

V gene TRBV6-5 combines with J gene TRBJ1-1; tentatively, D is TRBD1 (6 bases). Germline assignment: CDR1 MNHEY and CDR2 SVGAGI. The CDR3 is 13 amino acids. V was pared by 10 bases and J by 7 bases, with 19 bases between. For the CDR3, the DNA is TGTGCCACCCGGACGGGGGCTTGGCATGAAGCTTTCTTT. As protein: CATRTGAWHEAFF.

The chain is built from TRBV4-1 and TRBJ2-5; 7 bases map to TRBD1. The CDR3 runs 16 residues. Germline CDR1 MGHRA, CDR2 YSYEKL. V gave up 4 bases and J gave up 1 base; unmatched junction bases: 9. CDR3 sequence reads: CASSPTKGQAQETQYF. The CDR3 nucleotides are TGCGCCAGCAGCCCAACTAAAGGACAGGCCCAAGAGACCCAGTACTTC.

The gene calls are TRBV4-3 and TRBJ2-1, with D perhaps matching TRBD2 (6 bases). V lost 4 bases to trimming and J lost 6 bases, with 16 bases between them. This CDR3 comprises 15 residues. Germline V CDR1 and CDR2: LGHNA, YSLEER. Written as DNA, the CDR3 is TGCGCCAGCAGCCCCTCTTTGGGGGAGGTCAATGAGCAGTTCTTC. Its protein is CASSPSLGEVNEQFF.

Worth noting for this clone: The same CDR3 also results from other DNA sequences found in this sample. The CDR3 protein is CASSLEGGSYEQYF. CDR3 DNA sequence: TGTGCCAGCAGCTTGGAGGGTGGCTCCTACGAGCAGTACTTC. This rearrangement joins TRBV7-9 to TRBJ2-7; perhaps TRBD2 as D (6 bases). Germline CDR1 is SEHNR and CDR2 is FQNEAQ (reference sequence). Trimming removed 3 bases from V and 0 bases from J, with 9 bases in between. The CDR3 consists of 14 residues. Full variable domain (rest looked up from reference TRBV7-9 and TRBJ2-7): DTGVSQNPRHKITKRGQNVTFRCDPISEHNRLYWYRQTLGQGPEFLTYFQNEAQLEKSRLLSDRFSAERPKGSFSTLEIQRTEQGDSAMYLCASSLEGGSYEQYFGPGTRLTVT.

This clone has just one count. The chain recombines TRBV9 with TRBJ2-5, with TRBD2 identical over 14 bases. The ends lost 4 bases at V and 7 bases at J; junction bases unmatched: 9. The CDR3 contains 16 residues. Germline CDR1 reads SGDLS; CDR2 reads YYNGEE. CDR3 bases: TGTGCCAGCAGCCCCGGGACTAGCGGGAGATTGGGGACCCAGTACTTC. Amino acid sequence: CASSPGTSGRLGTQYF.

The chain joins TRBV5-1 to TRBJ2-2; D is ambiguous. Germline V CDR1 and CDR2: SGHRS, YFSETQ. The germline V and J ends were trimmed by 5 bases and 0 bases, with 20 bases remaining between them. This CDR3 has 18 amino acids. DNA of the CDR3: TGCGCCAGCAGGACTCAGGAAGAGTTCTGGGCGAACACCGGGGAGCTGTTTTTT. This codes for CASRTQEEFWANTGELFF.

The rearrangement uses TRBV11-2 and TRBJ2-7; TRBD1 matches at 8 bases. Per germline, CDR1 SGHAT and CDR2 FQNNGV. Unmatched junction bases numbered 4, after V lost 3 bases and J lost 0 bases. The CDR3 totals 15 residues. This chain's CDR3 is CASSFDRGTSYEQYF. The CDR3 bases are TGTGCCAGCAGCTTTGACAGGGGAACCTCCTACGAGCAGTACTTC.